Listed below are T cell receptor beta chains from one sample, sequenced in a study of cytomegalovirus exposure and HLA in healthy donors. The repertoire was sequenced with immunoSEQ multiplex PCR; TCRdb's copy has only in-frame clones and lacks some. The sample has about 87,000 clones; 74% are singletons. Sequenced input: PBMCs. Every receptor here comes from a man younger than 45 in good health and CMV-seropositive. Both conserved end residues are trimmed from each CDR3. The D gene is left open where the match is weak.

TRBV10-3	.	TRBJ1-3	ATQVSSGNTIY
TRBV7-2	.	TRBJ2-1	ASSIYRNDEQF
TRBV5-1	TRBD1	TRBJ1-3	ASSTDRGPGNTIY
TRBV7-9	TRBD1	TRBJ1-4	ASSQGTGHEKLF
TRBV6-6	.	TRBJ1-1	ASSSRESTEAF
TRBV19	TRBD1	TRBJ1-5	ASSVGQGGGTSQPQH
TRBV11-2	TRBD2	TRBJ2-5	ASLRGGGNQETQY
TRBV4-3	.	TRBJ2-5	ASSQDPGETQY
TRBV6-1	TRBD1	TRBJ1-1	ASRLGDRVRSEAF
TRBV19	TRBD2	TRBJ2-2	ASSPLAGVAGELF
TRBV18	TRBD1	TRBJ1-5	ASSDRGSSNQPQH
TRBV27	.	TRBJ2-7	ASSPRVDYEQY
TRBV6-1	.	TRBJ1-5	ASQKDRLNQPQH
TRBV9	TRBD2	TRBJ2-1	ASSAGTSGGLLNEQF